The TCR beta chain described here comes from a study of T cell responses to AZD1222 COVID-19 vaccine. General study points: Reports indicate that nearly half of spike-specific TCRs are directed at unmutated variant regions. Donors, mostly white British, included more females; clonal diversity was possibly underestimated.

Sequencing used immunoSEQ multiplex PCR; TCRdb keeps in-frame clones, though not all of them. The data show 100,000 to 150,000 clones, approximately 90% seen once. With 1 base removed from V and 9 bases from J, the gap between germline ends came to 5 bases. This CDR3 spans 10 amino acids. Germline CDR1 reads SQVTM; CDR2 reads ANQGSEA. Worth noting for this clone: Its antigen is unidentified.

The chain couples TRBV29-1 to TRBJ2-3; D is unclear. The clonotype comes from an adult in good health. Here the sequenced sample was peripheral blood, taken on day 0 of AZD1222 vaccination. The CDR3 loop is CSVEGATQYF. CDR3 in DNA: TGCAGCGTTGAAGGTGCCACGCAGTATTTT.